The 10 T cell receptor beta chains given below trace back to one sample, sequenced in a study of shared clonotypes between healthy human individuals. The method was immunoSEQ multiplex PCR; TCRdb's version includes in-frame clones alone and lacks a portion of them. The sample includes some 630,000 clones, about 78% of them seen just once. Material for sequencing was memory CD4+ T cells sorted from blood. Subset indicated: CD45RA-negative fraction. All receptors derive from a woman in her 30s in good health.

J is TRBJ1-2 and V is TRBV19, with 7 bases that match TRBD1. Trimming took 4 bases from V and 3 from J; bases not matched to a gene: 11. The CDR3 runs 16 residues. CDR1 is LNHDA and CDR2 is SQIVND in the germline V gene (reference sequence). CDR3 sequence reads: CASSTKSGTEDYGYTF. The CDR3 region has the DNA TGTGCCAGTAGTACGAAATCCGGGACAGAAGACTATGGCTACACCTTC.

The gene calls are TRBV19 and TRBJ1-3; 9 positions agree with TRBD1. CDR1 and CDR2 from the germline V gene are LNHDA and SQIVND (reference sequence). After removal of 6 bases from V and 0 bases from J, the junction contained 6 bases not matched to a gene. The CDR3 consists of 16 residues. The CDR3 DNA is TGTGCCAGTAGCGGGACAGGGCGAAGCTCTGGAAACACCATATATTTT. Translated: CASSGTGRSSGNTIYF.

The CDR3 here is CASSLIQNNSPLHF. CDR3 sequence (DNA): TGTGCCAGCAGTTTAATCCAAAACAATTCACCCCTCCACTTT. This chain joins TRBV27 and TRBJ1-6, with D unclear. This CDR3 spans 14 amino acids. V shed 2 bases and J shed 7 bases, with 9 bases lying between them. The germline V gene has CDR1 MNHEY and CDR2 SMNVEV (reference sequence).

The CDR3 region is CASSQGLTGSNQPQHF. The CDR3 DNA follows: TGCGCCAGCAGCCAAGGTTTGACCGGGAGCAATCAGCCCCAGCATTTT. This chain uses TRBV4-1 with TRBJ1-5; D gene ambiguous. The CDR3 is 16 amino acids. The germline V and J ends were trimmed by 1 base and 1 base, with 11 bases remaining between them. CDR1 is MGHRA and CDR2 is YSYEKL in the germline V gene.

This sequence joins TRBV19 and TRBJ1-4; 10 positions agree with TRBD1. This CDR3 spans 16 amino acids. V shed 5 bases, J shed 0 bases, and the junction held 3 bases outside the gene matches. CDR1 is LNHDA, CDR2 SQIVND, per germline (reference sequence). CDR3 nucleotides: TGTGCCAGTAGTGCGACAGGGGGCCCAACTAATGAAAAACTGTTTTTT. This encodes CASSATGGPTNEKLFF.

V usage is TRBV28 and J usage is TRBJ1-4; D gene unclear. This CDR3 has 15 amino acids. V shed 1 base and J shed 12 bases, with 18 bases lying between them. Germline V gene sequence: CDR1 MDHEN, CDR2 SYDVKM. The chain's CDR3 is CASSLLRASLPQLFF. DNA for the CDR3: TGTGCCAGCAGTTTATTGAGGGCTTCCCTCCCCCAACTGTTTTTT.

The chain joins TRBV28 to TRBJ2-2, with 11 bases fitting TRBD2. The CDR3 covers 17 residues. The V and J ends lost 7 bases and 4 bases, in that order; junction bases with no gene match: 11. Germline CDR1 MDHEN, CDR2 SYDVKM. CDR3 nucleotide sequence: TGTGCCAGCACCACAAGTAACCTAGCGGGAGGCACCGGGGAGCTGTTTTTT. Its protein product is CASTTSNLAGGTGELFF.

There are a few counts of this clone. The rearrangement joins TRBV10-2 to TRBJ2-7, with 11 bases lining up with TRBD1. With V trimmed by 2 bases and J by 5 bases, 8 bases remained unmatched. This CDR3 contains 16 residues. CDR1 is WSHSY, CDR2 SAAADI, per germline. The CDR3: CASSEPGQGGTNEQYF. Here the CDR3 DNA reads TGCGCCAGCAGTGAGCCGGGACAGGGGGGGACTAACGAGCAGTACTTC.

V and J are TRBV7-3 and TRBJ2-7, with D tentatively TRBD1 (5 bases). The V end was cut by 5 bases, the J end by 7 bases, with 18 bases between. This CDR3 is 14 amino acids long. The germline gives CDR1 SGHTA, CDR2 FQGTGA. The CDR3: CASSPWGRPGEQYF. CDR3 bases: TGTGCCAGCAGCCCCTGGGGCCGTCCTGGAGAGCAGTACTTC. The complete variable domain, with remaining parts taken from reference TRBV7-3 and TRBJ2-7, reads GAGVSQTPSNKVTEKGKYVELRCDPISGHTALYWYRQSLGQGPEFLIYFQGTGAADDSGLPNDRFFAVRPEGSVSTLKIQRTERGDSAVYLCASSPWGRPGEQYFGPGTRLTVT.

This rearrangement joins TRBV14 to TRBJ2-4; a weak D match, TRBD2 (5 bases). The V end lost 0 bases, the J end lost 4 bases, and 13 bases lay between the germline ends. Germline CDR1 SGHDN, CDR2 FVKESK. This CDR3 is 16 amino acids long. The CDR3 DNA sequence: TGTGCCAGCAGCCAAGATGGGCGCCGGACTAAAAACATTCAGTACTTC. Translation gives CASSQDGRRTKNIQYF.